The clone carrying this T cell receptor beta chain was observed at least ten times. Its antigen is as yet unknown. Only patients with CD8+CD57+ cell expansion on flow cytometry were chosen for sequencing. Severe acquired aplastic anemia was present in every patient. For CDR3 and TCR beta VDJ profiling, genomic DNA was the template used. TCRdb re-derived calls from the reads in MiXCR, one entry per CDR3 protein. The table lists 150,000 to 200,000 distinct CDR3 sequences, approximately 52% of them singletons. Trimming at V came to 8 bases and at J to 4 bases, leaving 8 bases not matched to a gene. There are 13 residues in the CDR3. Germline assignment: CDR1 WSHSY and CDR2 SAAADI. This sample is drawn from a study of CD8+CD57+ T cells in acquired aplastic anemia. Study details: The average for DNA from sorted CD4+ and CD8+ cells was about 3.3 ug.

Study-wide results and limits: A set of 25 to 30 CD8+ CDR3 sequences was shared between patients and controls, and these sequences appeared highly expressed in patients. Between the patient and control groups, CD8+ Simpson's diversity did not differ significantly.

The chain has TRBV10-2 and TRBJ2-7; 7 bases map to TRBD2. This receptor was obtained from a human donor with aplastic anemia. Source material: sorted CD4+, CD8+, or CD8+CD57+ T cells (not recorded which) from PBMCs. CDR3 coding DNA: TGCGCCAGCGCGAGCGGGGATAGGTACGAGCAGTACTTC. It encodes CASASGDRYEQYF.